This TCR beta chain was sequenced during a study of radiotherapy plus CTLA-4 blockade in lung cancer. Study results and caveats: In blood, early T cell clone dynamics reportedly predicted response best, together with interferon-beta. There was expansion of tumor-derived TCR clones in blood after radiotherapy plus ipilimumab.

Profiling relied on immunoSEQ multiplex PCR, and the TCRdb table lists in-frame clones only, not all of them. The sample records about 40,000 clones, 60% to 80% being singletons. V lost 8 bases, J lost 4 bases, and 17 bases lay in between. Germline V gene sequence: CDR1 MNHEY, CDR2 SVGAGI. The CDR3 has 15 amino acids. As to this clone: As yet, its antigen is unknown.

People whose metastatic non-small-cell lung cancer was chemo-refractory got focal radiation along with CTLA-4 blockade by ipilimumab. The starting material was peripheral blood, obtained from a patient treated with radiotherapy plus ipilimumab. This clonotype was sampled from a human donor with non-small cell lung cancer who had stable disease on radiotherapy plus ipilimumab. This chain connects TRBV6-5 to TRBJ1-4; no clear D. For the CDR3, the DNA is TGTGCCAGCCGGGGAGGCGCAGGCATTAATGAAAAACTGTTTTTT. Translating gives CASRGGAGINEKLFF.